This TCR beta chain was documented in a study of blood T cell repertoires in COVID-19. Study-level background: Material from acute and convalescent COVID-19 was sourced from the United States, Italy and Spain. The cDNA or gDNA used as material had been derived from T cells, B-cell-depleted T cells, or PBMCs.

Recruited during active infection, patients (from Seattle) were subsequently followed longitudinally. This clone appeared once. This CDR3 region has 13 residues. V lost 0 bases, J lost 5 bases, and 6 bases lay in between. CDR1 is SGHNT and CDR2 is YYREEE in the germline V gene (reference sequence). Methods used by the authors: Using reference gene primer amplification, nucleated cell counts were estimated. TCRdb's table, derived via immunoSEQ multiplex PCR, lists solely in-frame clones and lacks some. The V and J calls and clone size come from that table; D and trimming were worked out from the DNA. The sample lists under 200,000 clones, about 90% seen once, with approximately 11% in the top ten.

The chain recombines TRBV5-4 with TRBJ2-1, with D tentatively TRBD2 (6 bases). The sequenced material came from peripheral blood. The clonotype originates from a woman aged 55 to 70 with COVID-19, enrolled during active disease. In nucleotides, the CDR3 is TGTGCCAGCAGCTTGGGACTAGACAATGAGCAGTTCTTC. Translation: CASSLGLDNEQFF.